This T cell receptor beta chain was found in a study of T cells after yellow fever vaccination. About the research overall: Each low-cell-number fraction was prepared by means of SMART-Seq v4 Ultra Low Input.

Germline V gives CDR1 DFQATT, CDR2 SNEGSKA (reference sequence). The CDR3 runs to 15 residues. The junction had 10 bases not matched to a gene; V was cut back by 2 bases and J by 8 bases. This clonotype was counted between two and nine times. Its specificity is not known. Study-level results: A small proportion of clonotypes was detected in both the CD4 and CD8 compartments.

A universal primer site and UMIs were added as TCR cDNA was made by 5'RACE template switching. TCRdb called the 5' RACE reads again in MiXCR, with one record for every CDR3 protein. The sample gives some 670,000 distinct CDR3 sequences, 10% to 15% of which show up once; under 15% is in the top ten. This chain uses TRBV20-1 with TRBJ1-4, with 8 bases matching TRBD1. This clonotype was obtained from a man younger than 40 who received the YFV17D yellow fever vaccine. Sequenced material: PBMCs, taken on the day of the yellow fever booster vaccination. In DNA, the CDR3 is TGCAGTGCTAGAAGGGTCGGGACAGGTGCCGAAAAACTGTTTTTT. It is translated as CSARRVGTGAEKLFF.